Listed below are T cell receptor beta chains from one sample, sequenced in a study of breast tumors, draining lymph nodes, adjacent tissues. Using its own MiXCR run on the multiplex PCR reads, TCRdb lists one record per CDR3 protein. Of roughly 14,000 distinct CDR3 sequences listed, around 54% were seen once; the top ten hold about 30%. The sequenced sample was tumor-adjacent breast tissue. These TCRs come from a female donor with breast cancer. Some clones in this sample may be carry-over from other donors' samples. CDR3s include the opening cysteine and the closing phenylalanine or tryptophan. Each record gives: V gene, CDR3 protein.

TRBV19	CASSMIHNRFQETQYF
TRBV5-8	CASSVRSQQTQYF
TRBV10-3	CAISEHSYGYTF
TRBV20-1	CSARGGPSSYEQYF
TRBV15	CATSRDRQIFDTQYF
TRBV9	CASSPSGTSGNDEQFF
TRBV10-3	CAISGSAGGSYEQYF
TRBV29-1	CSVDAGGEGNTIYF
TRBV9	CASSVEAVHYEQYF
TRBV11-3	CASRMTFGEGSHLEQFF
TRBV12-3/TRBV12-4	CASSWGQGVQSSGNTIYF
TRBV20-1	CSAQSSYNSPLHF
TRBV7-9	CASSFSQGHNSPLHF
TRBV5-1	CASSEVGETQYF
TRBV29-1	CSVEVGANTGELFF
TRBV2	CASKKGMDTEAFF
TRBV11-3	CASSLSVGNEQFF
TRBV25-1	CASSPGVGGYTF
TRBV2	CASSDGDSLRELFF
TRBV7-9	CASSLDLHQETQYF
TRBV10-3	CAISESMAGSYNEQFF
TRBV30	CAWSGGGSSYEQYF
TRBV10-3	CAISEPSREGGEYADF
TRBV19	CASSIGTIRVTGELFF
TRBV10-3	CAISRDGPNYGYTF